Below, 27 T cell receptor beta chains from the same sample are listed, as sequenced in a study of T cell repertoires in cytomegalovirus infection. MiXCR, applied by TCRdb to the reads, yields one record per CDR3 protein. The profile shows around 740,000 distinct CDR3 sequences, approximately 40% of them singletons. Sequencing was performed on PBMCs. The receptor set was obtained from a human donor in good health (CMV status not recorded). Some clones in this sample may be carry-over from other donors' samples.

Here the CDR3 reads CASTNGAGGNEQFF. The CDR3 DNA reads TGTGCCAGCACCAACGGGGCGGGAGGTAATGAGCAGTTCTTC. The chain carries TRBV7-9 and TRBJ2-1, with 8 bases fitting TRBD2. The CDR3 runs to 14 residues. Germline V lookup: CDR1 SEHNR, CDR2 FQNEAQ (reference sequence). V shed 7 bases and J 7 bases; nucleotides not matched to a gene: 9.

The CDR3: CASIFSFNSNQPQHF. The CDR3 nucleotides read TGTGCCAGCATTTTTTCGTTTAATAGCAATCAGCCCCAGCATTTT. This chain links TRBV6-2 or TRBV6-3 with TRBJ1-5; D gene uncertain. The CDR3 has 15 residues. The germline CDR1 and CDR2 sequences are MNHEY and SVGEGT. V gave up 7 bases and J gave up 0 bases, with 13 bases separating them.

The chain joins TRBV7-3 to TRBJ2-1, with D uncertain. Germline V CDR1 and CDR2: SGHTA, FQGTGA. Trimming pared 6 bases from V and 10 bases from J, leaving 13 bases between. The CDR3 extends over 12 amino acids. As DNA, the CDR3 is TGTGCCAGCAGTACCCACGACGGAGAGCAGTTCTTC. Protein product: CASSTHDGEQFF.

This clonotype has a handful of counts. Here the CDR3 DNA reads TGTGCCAGCAGTTTATGGGGGGACTCTGGAAACACCATATATTTT. This sequence encodes CASSLWGDSGNTIYF. The chain joins TRBV28 to TRBJ1-3, with D tentatively TRBD1 (5 bases). The length of the CDR3 is 15 residues. The V end was cut by 0 bases, the J end by 0 bases, with 6 bases between. Germline V gene sequence: CDR1 MDHEN, CDR2 SYDVKM.

This clonotype has only a few counts. The chain employs TRBV6-5 and TRBJ1-2; unclear D gene. Germline CDR1 is MNHEY and CDR2 is SVGAGI. This CDR3 has 14 residues. Trimming took off 0 bases at V and 9 bases at J, with 14 bases between the two ends. As DNA, the CDR3 is TGTGCCAGCAGTTACTCGAAAGGCGTTAAGAGCTACACCTTC. It translates to CASSYSKGVKSYTF.

Comments on this clonotype: The conserved final phenylalanine or tryptophan is absent from the CDR3, which likely points to a read error. The chain has TRBV19 and TRBJ2-7, with a weak D call TRBD1 (5 bases). CDR3 length equals 16 residues. In germline, CDR1 is LNHDA, CDR2 SQIVND (reference sequence). Trimming cost V 3 bases and J 3 bases, with 18 bases left between them. The CDR3 here is CASSIDYRYGNYEQYL. The CDR3 region has the DNA TGTGCCAGTAGTATCGATTACAGGTACGGAAACTACGAGCAGTACTTA.

This clonotype was counted ten times or more. The V call is TRBV7-8, the J call TRBJ2-3; D may be TRBD2 (6 bases). The CDR3 loop spans 17 amino acids. V shed 1 base and J shed 4 bases, with 18 bases lying between them. Germline-derived CDR1 and CDR2 are SGHVS and FQNEAQ. This chain's CDR3 is CASSLGVVTGVADTQYF. CDR3 sequence (DNA): TGTGCCAGCAGCTTAGGGGTTGTAACGGGAGTTGCAGATACGCAGTATTTT. Supplemented by reference TRBV7-8 and TRBJ2-3, the full variable domain reads GAGVSQSPRYKVAKRGQDVALRCDPISGHVSLFWYQQALGQGPEFLTYFQNEAQLDKSGLPSDRFFAERPEGSVSTLKIQRTQQEDSAVYLCASSLGVVTGVADTQYFGPGTRLTVL.

This clonotype has only one observation. The chain has TRBV30 and TRBJ1-6; TRBD1 might be the D (6 bases). The CDR3 has 14 residues. With 2 bases removed from V and 8 bases from J, the gap between germline ends came to 13 bases. The germline CDR1 and CDR2 sequences are GTSNPN and SVGIG (reference sequence). Written as DNA, the CDR3 is TGTGCCTGGAGTTCCGGGACATGGGATTCACCCCTCCACTTT. As protein: CAWSSGTWDSPLHF.

The chain links TRBV2 to TRBJ2-7; D perhaps matches TRBD1 (5 bases). CDR1 SNHLY and CDR2 FYNNEI come from the germline V gene. The V and J ends lost 7 bases and 4 bases respectively, with 17 bases between them. This CDR3 comprises 14 residues. In DNA form, the CDR3 reads TGTGCCAGCAATAAACTCCAGGGTGTTTACGAGCAGTACTTC. Translated: CASNKLQGVYEQYF.

The rearrangement links TRBV6-1 to TRBJ1-5, with D tentatively TRBD1 (6 bases). Looked up from germline, CDR1 is MNHNS and CDR2 is SASEGT. The CDR3 sequence is 14 residues long. With 7 bases removed from V and 0 bases from J, the gap between germline ends came to 10 bases. The CDR3 loop is CASTGQFSNQPQHF. In nucleotides, the CDR3 is TGTGCCAGCACCGGACAGTTTAGCAATCAGCCCCAGCATTTT.

This chain joins TRBV6-2 or TRBV6-3 and TRBJ1-2, with TRBD1 identical over 8 bases. The CDR3 consists of 17 residues. Germline trimming cut 0 bases from V and 2 bases from J; bases unmatched to any gene: 8. Germline values: CDR1 MNHEY, CDR2 SVGEGT. CDR3 loop: CASSYSPDRDRNYGYTF. In nucleotides, the CDR3 is TGTGCCAGCAGTTACTCGCCGGACAGGGATCGGAACTATGGCTACACCTTC.

CDR3 nucleotides: TGCGCCAGCAGCCAAGATGGTTCGGGGAGGGGTGAAAAACTGTTTTTT. Residues: CASSQDGSGRGEKLFF. The J gene is TRBJ1-4, the V gene TRBV4-1; D might be TRBD1 (5 bases). The CDR3 runs 16 residues. Germline V gene sequence: CDR1 MGHRA, CDR2 YSYEKL. The V and J ends lost 0 bases and 7 bases respectively, with 15 bases between them.

Comments on this clonotype: The CDR3 does not end in the conserved phenylalanine or tryptophan, so this is likely a read error. The chain recombines TRBV27 with TRBJ2-1; TRBD2 matches 13 bases. CDR1 is MNHEY and CDR2 is SMNVEV in the germline V gene (reference sequence). After removal of 8 bases from V and 9 bases from J, the junction contained 19 bases not matched to a gene. This CDR3 is 18 amino acids long. This CDR3 reads CASGETTSGRVMVGEQFL. The CDR3 nucleotides read TGTGCCAGCGGTGAGACCACTAGCGGGAGGGTTATGGTAGGTGAGCAGTTCTTA.

The chain employs TRBV7-2 and TRBJ2-1; D not certain. The V gene lost 5 bases and the J gene lost 2 bases, with 22 bases spanning the gap. CDR3 length: 18 amino acids. Germline loops: CDR1 SGHTA, CDR2 FQGNSA. The CDR3 nucleotides are TGTGCCAGCAGCGTAAGCCGGGCCCCCGGATTACCCTACAATGAGCAGTTCTTC. Residues: CASSVSRAPGLPYNEQFF.

This chain joins TRBV27 and TRBJ2-1; TRBD1 aligns across 8 bases. V lost 6 bases and J lost 3; bases outside the gene matches: 7. The CDR3 sequence is 15 residues long. Germline loops: CDR1 MNHEY, CDR2 SMNVEV (reference sequence). This CDR3 is CASSPLTGDYNEQFF. The DNA of the CDR3 is TGTGCCAGCAGCCCATTGACAGGGGACTACAATGAGCAGTTCTTC.

The V call is TRBV20-1, the J call TRBJ1-2; D gene ambiguous. The CDR3 contains 15 residues. Germline CDR1 is DFQATT and CDR2 is SNEGSKA (reference sequence). V shed 6 bases and J shed 5 bases, with 22 bases lying between them. This CDR3 reads CSAKVPSPIIYGYTF. The CDR3 DNA is TGCAGTGCCAAGGTGCCATCTCCCATCATATATGGCTACACCTTC.

This clonotype was detected only a few times. DNA for the CDR3: TGCAGTGCTAGCGATATCCCTAGCGGGAGGGCTCGCCACAATGAGCAGTTCTTC. This gives the protein CSASDIPSGRARHNEQFF. This rearrangement joins TRBV20-1 to TRBJ2-1, with TRBD2 matching 12 bases. CDR1 is DFQATT, CDR2 SNEGSKA, per germline (reference sequence). V shed 3 bases and J 5 bases; nucleotides not matched to a gene: 14. This CDR3 region has 18 residues.

V gene TRBV15 combines with J gene TRBJ1-2, with D possibly matching TRBD1 (6 bases). CDR3 length: 15 residues. Per germline, CDR1 LNHNV and CDR2 YYDKDF (reference sequence). V lost 1 base and J lost 2, with 11 bases in between. CDR3 nucleotide sequence: TGTGCCACCAGCAGAGGATACAGGGAAAACTATGGCTACACCTTC. It specifies CATSRGYRENYGYTF.

The rearrangement joins TRBV7-9 to TRBJ1-6; maybe TRBD1 (5 bases). Germline loops: CDR1 SEHNR, CDR2 FQNEAQ (reference sequence). The ends were cut back, 5 bases at V and 13 bases at J, with 24 bases in the middle. The CDR3 sequence is 16 residues long. CDR3 nucleotides: TGTGCCAGCAGCCCCCTGGGGGGTCAGGGCTCCTCGCCCCTCCACTTT. It specifies CASSPLGGQGSSPLHF.

This clonotype was seen a few times. V and J are TRBV28 and TRBJ1-2; unclear D gene. This CDR3 contains 15 residues. Germline lookup yields CDR1 MDHEN and CDR2 SYDVKM. Trimming removed 6 bases at V and 2 bases at J, with 16 bases between. The CDR3 DNA reads as TGTGCCAGCAGATCACCCGGGAGACTGAACTATGGCTACACCTTC. It codes for CASRSPGRLNYGYTF.

The V gene is TRBV10-3, the J gene TRBJ1-2, with D tentatively TRBD1 (5 bases). CDR3 length: 13 residues. Trimming stripped 2 bases from V and 4 bases from J, with 8 bases between. CDR1 ENHRY and CDR2 SYGVKD come from the germline V gene. In DNA form, the CDR3 reads TGTGCCATCAGTGAGAGGGGCGGCTATGGCTACACCTTC. It yields the protein CAISERGGYGYTF.

The chain couples TRBV6-1 to TRBJ2-2; 14 positions match TRBD2. This CDR3 has 16 residues. The V segment lost 5 bases and the J segment 4 bases; nucleotides outside the gene matches: 3. Germline assignment: CDR1 MNHNS and CDR2 SASEGT. CDR3 DNA sequence: TGTGCCAGCAGTAAGGGACTAGCGGGAGTCACCGGGGAGCTGTTTTTT. It yields the protein CASSKGLAGVTGELFF.

This CDR3 is CASSFSPNRANTGELFF. CDR3 sequence (DNA): TGTGCCAGCAGCTTTTCCCCCAATCGGGCGAACACCGGGGAGCTGTTTTTT. V usage is TRBV7-4 and J usage is TRBJ2-2; no reliable D call. V was pared by 3 bases and J by 0 bases, with 14 bases between. Germline V gives CDR1 SGHVT, CDR2 SQSDAQ. The CDR3 is 17 residues long.

This clonotype was seen just once. The chain recombines TRBV15 with TRBJ1-6; 8 bases fit TRBD1. Germline V CDR1 and CDR2: LNHNV, YYDKDF (reference sequence). The CDR3 covers 17 residues. V trimming: 6 bases; J trimming: 2 bases; junction bases outside the gene matches: 9. The CDR3 nucleotides read TGTGCCACCAGGGGATCCGAGACAGGGGCCTATAATTCACCCCTCCACTTT. This gives the protein CATRGSETGAYNSPLHF.

This clonotype showed up just a few times. The chain links TRBV10-3 to TRBJ2-2; 7 nucleotides align to TRBD1. The CDR3 has 15 residues. The trim removed 10 bases at V and 6 bases at J, leaving 14 bases unmatched. Germline assignment: CDR1 ENHRY and CDR2 SYGVKD. DNA for the CDR3: TGTGCCACCAGGAGCTGCAGGGGGTCGTCCGGGGAGCTGTTTTTT. Protein product: CATRSCRGSSGELFF.

In this sample, this clonotype turned up a few times. The CDR3 DNA is TGCGCCAGCAGCTTGGATGCCGTTAATTCACCCCTCCACTTT. Its translation is CASSLDAVNSPLHF. The chain recombines TRBV5-1 with TRBJ1-6; D gene ambiguous. Trimming cost V 0 bases and J 6 bases, with 7 bases left between them. CDR3 size: 14 residues. The germline gives CDR1 SGHRS, CDR2 YFSETQ.

This clonotype was seen more than once but under ten times. V is TRBV2 and J is TRBJ2-5; the match to TRBD2 covers 8 bases. Germline V CDR1 and CDR2: SNHLY, FYNNEI. J gave up 5 bases and V 11 bases, and 13 bases lay outside the gene matches. There are 14 residues in the CDR3. In DNA, the CDR3 is TGTGCCTCCCGCCGAGGACTAGCTGTCGAGACCCAGTACTTC. Amino acids: CASRRGLAVETQYF.